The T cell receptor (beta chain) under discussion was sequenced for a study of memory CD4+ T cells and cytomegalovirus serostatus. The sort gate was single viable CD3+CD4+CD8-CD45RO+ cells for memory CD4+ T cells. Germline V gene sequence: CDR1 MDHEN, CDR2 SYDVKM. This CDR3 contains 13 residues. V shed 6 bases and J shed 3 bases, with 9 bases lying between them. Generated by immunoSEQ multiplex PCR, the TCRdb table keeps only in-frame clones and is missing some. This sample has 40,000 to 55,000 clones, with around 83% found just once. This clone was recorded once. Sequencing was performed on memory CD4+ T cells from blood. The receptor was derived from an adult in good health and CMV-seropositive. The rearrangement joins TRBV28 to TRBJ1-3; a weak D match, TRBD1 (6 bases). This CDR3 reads CASRGQGGNTIYF. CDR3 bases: TGTGCCAGCAGGGGACAAGGTGGAAACACCATATATTTT.